The TCR beta chain described here comes from a study of Ad26.COV2.S vaccination and SARS-CoV-2 variants. As for the study in general: Once or twice, 56 days apart, Ad26.COV2.S was delivered intramuscularly.

The sample holds one count of this clone. No antigen is known for it. Assay: immunoSEQ multiplex PCR; the TCRdb copy retains only in-frame clones and omits some. The sample has some 480,000 clones, around nine tenths seen once. Treatment noted: over 15 received Ad26.COV2.S at low or high dose, single or two shots; about 5 received placebo; per-sample allocation not given. Sampling was performed 63 days after the first vaccine or placebo injection. Ad26 vector vaccine expressed Wuhan-strain SARS-CoV-2 spike. Overall study results and limits: The TCR breadth and depth analyses may have produced an underestimate of total T cell responses. Substantial post-vaccination breadth of spike-specific CD8+ and CD4+ T cell responses was reported.

The source was peripheral blood, collected in a trial of Ad26.COV2.S vaccine versus placebo. This clonotype was obtained from a person aged 18 to 59 who received the Ad26.COV2.S COVID-19 vaccine or a placebo.

The CDR3 sequence: CASGGINYEQYF. As DNA, the CDR3 is TGTGCCAGCGGGGGGATCAACTACGAGCAGTACTTC. The genes are TRBV6-5 and TRBJ2-7, with D possibly being TRBD2 (6 bases). This CDR3 contains 12 residues. The V and J ends lost 8 bases and 3 bases respectively, with 11 bases between them. In germline, CDR1 is MNHEY, CDR2 SVGAGI.